Included here is one T cell receptor beta chain sequence, with context. Its antigen is unidentified. The source of the sample is a study of T cell repertoires in cytomegalovirus infection. Study-wide context: In the study, CMV epitopes included recently identified HLA-C-restricted and well-studied HLA-B-restricted ones. TCR beta signatures that were public indicated CMV infection and matching HLA type. The study, taken as a whole, reports: In two of eight donors, the top clonotype was HLA-C-restricted CMV-specific. Summed public TCR beta family frequency identified CMV carriers bearing the relevant HLA.

TCRdb passed the reads through MiXCR, listing each CDR3 protein once. The sample lists roughly 120,000 distinct CDR3 sequences; more than 30% were seen once. The origin of this receptor is a human donor in good health (CMV status not recorded). Some clones in this sample may be carry-over from other donors' samples. Source: CD8+ T cells from cultured PBMCs, taken from culture after CMV antigen stimulation.

The CDR3 loop is CASSILPITGHPYNEQFF. CDR3 DNA sequence: TGTGCCAGTAGTATCCTACCGATCACAGGCCATCCTTACAATGAGCAGTTCTTC. The rearrangement uses TRBV19 and TRBJ2-1, with a tentative D call TRBD1 (5 bases). Germline assignment: CDR1 LNHDA and CDR2 SQIVND (reference sequence). V was shortened by 3 bases and J by 4 bases, with 22 bases between the two germline ends. This CDR3 is 18 amino acids long.